This T cell receptor beta chain emerged from a study of T-cell memory formation after mild COVID-19. This clonotype was counted a few times. Antigen specificity is unknown. TCRdb used MiXCR to reprocess the 5' RACE reads, holding one entry per CDR3 protein. The data contain about 500,000 distinct CDR3 sequences, roughly 22% of them singletons. Germline CDR1 and CDR2: KGHDR and SFDVKD. V was clipped by 3 bases and J by 6 bases, with 12 bases between them. The CDR3 is 14 amino acids. Regarding the study as a whole: A balance of CD4 and CD8 characterized clones contracting day 15 to 85, whereas later expanders leaned CD4+. Of the contracting clones, CD4+ ones lay mainly in CM and EM, and CD8+ ones in EMRA.

This chain uses TRBV24-1 with TRBJ2-3; D is undetermined. The material sequenced was PBMCs or a T cell subset sorted from them (not recorded which). The sequence derives from an adult woman who had mild COVID-19 (a few samples of this study predate the infection). Cell type and time point are not known. The CDR3 DNA sequence: TGTGCCACCAGTGATCTGCGCATCGGGGATACGCAGTATTTT. This gives the protein CATSDLRIGDTQYF.